A single sample gave rise to the 5 T cell receptor beta chains below, sequenced in a study of siplizumab effects on memory and regulatory T cells. TCRdb keeps only in-frame clones here, not all; method: immunoSEQ multiplex PCR. This sample has over 95,000 clones, with about 93% found just once. The sample was non-Treg CD4+ T cells sorted from blood. These receptors came from a human donor in good health.

V is TRBV19 and J is TRBJ1-1; 9 bases agree with TRBD1. Germline CDR1 LNHDA, CDR2 SQIVND (reference sequence). After removal of 6 bases from V and 6 bases from J, the junction contained 5 bases not matched to a gene. CDR3 size: 13 residues. CDR3 region: CASRYRQGAEAFF. In DNA form, the CDR3 reads TGTGCCAGTAGGTACCGACAGGGGGCTGAAGCTTTCTTT.

This rearrangement joins TRBV27 to TRBJ1-5; maybe TRBD1 (5 bases). The V end lost 5 bases, the J end lost 0 bases, and 11 bases lay between the germline ends. This CDR3 is 15 amino acids long. The V gene's germline CDR1 is MNHEY and CDR2 SMNVEV (reference sequence). The CDR3 loop reads CASSPRTPSNQPQHF. CDR3 DNA: TGTGCCAGCAGTCCGAGGACACCTAGCAATCAGCCCCAGCATTTT.

This clone showed up just once. This chain joins TRBV20-1 and TRBJ1-2; D uncertain. The CDR3 totals 10 residues. CDR1 and CDR2 from the germline V gene are DFQATT and SNEGSKA (reference sequence). Trimming cost V 3 bases and J 6 bases, with 5 bases left between them. DNA for the CDR3: TGCAGTGCTAGTACGGATGGCTACACCTTC. Translated: CSASTDGYTF.

The rearrangement uses TRBV28 and TRBJ1-3; the D gene is possibly TRBD1 (5 bases). The germline V gene encodes CDR1 MDHEN and CDR2 SYDVKM. The V end was cut by 1 base, the J end by 2 bases, with 9 bases between. The CDR3 covers 15 residues. CDR3 in amino acids: CASSLSGPPGNTIYF. The CDR3 DNA reads as TGTGCCAGCAGTTTATCAGGGCCTCCTGGAAACACCATATATTTT.

The chain recombines TRBV29-1 with TRBJ1-2; 8 positions match TRBD1. CDR3 length equals 13 residues. Germline values: CDR1 SQVTM, CDR2 ANQGSEA. Trimming at V came to 2 bases and at J to 2 bases, leaving 1 base not matched to a gene. The CDR3 loop reads CSVERQGNYGYTF. In nucleotides, the CDR3 is TGCAGCGTTGAACGACAGGGGAACTATGGCTACACCTTC.